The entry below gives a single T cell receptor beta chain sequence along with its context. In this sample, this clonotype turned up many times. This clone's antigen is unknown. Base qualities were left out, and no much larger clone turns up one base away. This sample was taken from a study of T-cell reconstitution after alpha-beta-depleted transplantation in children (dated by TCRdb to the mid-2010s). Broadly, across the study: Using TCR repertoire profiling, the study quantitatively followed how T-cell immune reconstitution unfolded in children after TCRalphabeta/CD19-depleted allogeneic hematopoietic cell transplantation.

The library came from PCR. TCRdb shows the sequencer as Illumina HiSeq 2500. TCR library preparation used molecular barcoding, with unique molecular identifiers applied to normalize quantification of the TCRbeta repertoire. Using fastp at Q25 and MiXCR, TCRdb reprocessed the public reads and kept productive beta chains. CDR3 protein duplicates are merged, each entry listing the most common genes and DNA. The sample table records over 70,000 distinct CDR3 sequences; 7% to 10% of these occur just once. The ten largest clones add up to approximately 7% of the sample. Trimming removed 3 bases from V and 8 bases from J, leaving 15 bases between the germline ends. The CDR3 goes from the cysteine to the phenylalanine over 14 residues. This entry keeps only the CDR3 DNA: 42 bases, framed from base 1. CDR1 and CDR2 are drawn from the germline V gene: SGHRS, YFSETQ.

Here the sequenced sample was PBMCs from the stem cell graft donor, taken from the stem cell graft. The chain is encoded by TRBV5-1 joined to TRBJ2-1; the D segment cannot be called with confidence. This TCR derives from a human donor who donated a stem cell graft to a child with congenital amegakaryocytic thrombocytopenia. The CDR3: CASSSSPGADEQFF. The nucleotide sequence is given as TGCGCCAGCAGCTCAAGTCCGGGCGCCGATGAGCAGTTCTTC.